This T cell receptor (beta chain) emerged from a study of OX40 agonist ivuxolimab in advanced cancers. Study conclusions and caveats: Dosing at 0.1 to 3.0 mg/kg was accompanied by clonal expansion of CD4+ and CD8+ blood T cells by week 6. Expanded clones were, on average, more numerous in CD8+ T cells than in CD4+. In a subset of nonresponders, normalized T-cell clonal expansion was also low. Relatively little clonal expansion, among the lowest observed, appeared in partial responders at 0.1-3.0 mg/kg.

The CDR3 covers 18 residues. V dropped 0 bases and J dropped 11; count of bases not matched to a gene: 15. The germline V gene has CDR1 SGHRS and CDR2 YFSETQ. This clone was seen only a few times. Its specificity is not known. The protocol was immunoSEQ multiplex PCR, while the TCRdb copy is restricted to in-frame clones and leaves out a portion. The sample consists of tens of thousands of clones, 75% to 90% of them appearing once. This TCR derives from an adult with an advanced solid tumor such as melanoma, head and neck, liver or kidney cancer. The sequences come from CD4+ or CD8+ T cells sorted from blood, collected in a trial of the OX40 agonist ivuxolimab. The chain couples TRBV5-1 to TRBJ2-5; 14 bases agree with TRBD2. In DNA form, the CDR3 reads TGCGCCAGCAGCTTGGGACTAGCGGGAGGGCCCATGCGTGATGAGCAGTACTTC. Translating it yields CASSLGLAGGPMRDEQYF.